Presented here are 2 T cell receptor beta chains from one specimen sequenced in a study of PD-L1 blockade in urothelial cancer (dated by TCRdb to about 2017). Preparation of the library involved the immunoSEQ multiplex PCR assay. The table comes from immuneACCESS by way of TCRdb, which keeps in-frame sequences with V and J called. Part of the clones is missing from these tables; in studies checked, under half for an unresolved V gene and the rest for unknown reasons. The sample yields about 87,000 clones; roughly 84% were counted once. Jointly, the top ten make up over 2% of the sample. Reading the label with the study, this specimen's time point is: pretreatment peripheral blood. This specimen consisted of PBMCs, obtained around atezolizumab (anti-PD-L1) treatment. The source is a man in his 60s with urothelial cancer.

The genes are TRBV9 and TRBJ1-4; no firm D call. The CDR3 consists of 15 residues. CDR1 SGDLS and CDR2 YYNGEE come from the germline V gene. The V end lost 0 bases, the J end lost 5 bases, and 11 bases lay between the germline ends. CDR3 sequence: CASSVDGRSNEKLFF. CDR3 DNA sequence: TGTGCCAGCAGCGTAGATGGGAGGTCCAATGAAAAACTGTTTTTT.

The CDR3 loop is CARDRGLRNGYTF. The CDR3 nucleotides read TGCGCCAGAGACAGGGGTTTGAGAAATGGCTACACCTTC. The genes are TRBV10-1 and TRBJ1-2; 8 positions agree with TRBD1. This CDR3 has 13 amino acids. Germline CDR1 reads WNHNN; CDR2 reads SYGVQD (reference sequence). The V gene end was trimmed by 9 bases and the J gene end by 6 bases; junction bases not matched to a gene: 9.